The next 18 T cell receptor beta chains were all read from a single sample in a study of T cell responses to AZD1222 COVID-19 vaccine. Only in-frame clones appear in the TCRdb table, and some are missing; sequencing was by immunoSEQ multiplex PCR. The table has over 85,000 clones, roughly four fifths seen once. Sequenced material: peripheral blood, taken on day 0 of AZD1222 vaccination. The source is an adult in good health.

There are a few counts of this clone. V and J are TRBV28 and TRBJ2-1, with TRBD2 matching 11 bases. With V trimmed by 1 base and J by 6 bases, 2 bases remained unmatched. The germline CDR1 and CDR2 sequences are MDHEN and SYDVKM. The CDR3 is 15 amino acids. The CDR3 sequence: CASSLFSGGANEQFF. In DNA form, the CDR3 reads TGTGCCAGCAGTTTATTTAGCGGGGGGGCCAATGAGCAGTTCTTC.

The V gene is TRBV2, the J gene TRBJ2-1; either TRBD1 or TRBD2 may supply D (5 bases each). The CDR3 contains 14 residues. Germline V gene data show CDR1 as SNHLY and CDR2 as FYNNEI. V dropped 7 bases and J dropped 3 bases, with 13 bases sitting between them. This CDR3 is CASKQGGGYNEQFF. In DNA, the CDR3 is TGTGCCAGCAAACAAGGTGGGGGCTACAATGAGCAGTTCTTC.

A note on this clone: Other DNA sequences in this specimen translate into the identical CDR3. The V gene is TRBV6-6, the J gene TRBJ1-6; TRBD1 is a possible D gene (6 bases). V was shortened by 6 bases and J by 8 bases, with 32 bases between the two germline ends. This CDR3 region has 20 residues. Germline V CDR1 and CDR2: MNHNY, SVGAGI (reference sequence). Written as DNA, the CDR3 is TGTGCCAGCAGCCCCCTAGGGGGGGGCCGCGGTGGGGGGCGATATTCACCCCTCCACTTT. Translating gives CASSPLGGGRGGGRYSPLHF.

The chain carries TRBV7-8 and TRBJ2-1; 12 bases match TRBD2. The length of the CDR3 is 15 residues. Germline-derived CDR1 and CDR2 are SGHVS and FQNEAQ. V lost 8 bases and J lost 10; bases outside the gene matches: 12. CDR3 sequence reads: CASGEGLAGFAEQFF. CDR3 bases: TGTGCCAGCGGAGAGGGACTAGCGGGCTTTGCGGAGCAGTTCTTC.

V usage is TRBV12-3 or TRBV12-4 and J usage is TRBJ2-7, with D perhaps TRBD2 (5 bases). The CDR3 is 13 amino acids. Trimming shortened V by 8 bases and J by 3 bases, and 14 bases separated the two germline ends. In DNA form, the CDR3 reads TGTGCCAGCGCGCGAGCCGGACTCTACGAGCAGTACTTC. Its protein is CASARAGLYEQYF.

This clone was detected a few times. The chain uses TRBV10-3 and TRBJ1-2, with TRBD1 matching 7 bases. V shed 4 bases and J 6 bases; nucleotides not matched to a gene: 11. The CDR3 is 15 amino acids. Germline V gene sequence: CDR1 ENHRY, CDR2 SYGVKD. CDR3 DNA: TGTGCCATCAGTGGGACAGGCGCCAAAGCGGATGGCTACACCTTC. This encodes CAISGTGAKADGYTF.

This chain's CDR3 is CASSLTMTPRSTGELFF. The DNA for the CDR3 is TGTGCCAGCAGCTTAACAATGACTCCTCGGAGCACCGGGGAGCTGTTTTTT. This rearrangement joins TRBV7-9 to TRBJ2-2; no firm D call. Between the trimmed V and J ends, which lost 2 bases and 4 bases, there was a span of 17 bases. Germline V gives CDR1 SEHNR, CDR2 FQNEAQ (reference sequence). CDR3 size: 17 residues.

The rearrangement uses TRBV3-1 (or the pseudogene TRBV3-2) and TRBJ2-2; D unresolved. The germline V and J ends were trimmed by 4 bases and 2 bases, with 8 bases remaining between them. There are 14 residues in the CDR3. The germline V gene encodes CDR1 LGHDT and CDR2 YNNKEL (reference sequence). Here the CDR3 reads CASSPLVNTGELFF. The CDR3, as DNA: TGTGCCAGCAGCCCACTGGTAAACACCGGGGAGCTGTTTTTT.

V gene TRBV27 combines with J gene TRBJ2-5; D gene ambiguous. This CDR3 has 13 amino acids. Germline V gene lookup returns CDR1 MNHEY and CDR2 SMNVEV (reference sequence). Deletions cut 0 bases from V and 4 bases from J, with 6 bases between. CDR3 nucleotide sequence: TGTGCCAGCAGTTTATCGTTTATAGAGACCCAGTACTTC. It yields the protein CASSLSFIETQYF.

This clone showed up just once. CDR3 amino acids: CASSPTGQKVQNEKLFF. The CDR3, as DNA: TGCGCCAGCAGCCCTACAGGACAGAAAGTACAGAATGAAAAACTGTTTTTT. The chain recombines TRBV5-1 with TRBJ1-4, with D tentatively TRBD1 (6 bases). Trimming removed 4 bases at V and 5 bases at J, with 21 bases between. CDR3 length: 17 amino acids. Germline V gene sequence: CDR1 SGHRS, CDR2 YFSETQ.

The V and J genes are TRBV9 and TRBJ2-7, with TRBD2 matching over 7 bases. Germline V gene data show CDR1 as SGDLS and CDR2 as YYNGEE. The CDR3 is made up of 16 amino acids. The junction had 15 bases not matched to a gene; V was cut back by 4 bases and J by 5 bases. The CDR3 region is CASSPQTRLAVHEQYF. CDR3 DNA sequence: TGTGCCAGCAGCCCACAGACCCGTCTAGCGGTCCACGAGCAGTACTTC.

This chain links TRBV4-3 with TRBJ2-5; 9 positions match TRBD2. The CDR3 length is 18 residues. Germline assignment: CDR1 LGHNA and CDR2 YSLEER. J lost 5 bases, V lost 0 bases, and 13 bases had no gene match. CDR3 loop: CASSQDRQRGAVWETQYF. CDR3 sequence (DNA): TGCGCCAGCAGCCAAGATCGGCAGCGGGGGGCCGTCTGGGAGACCCAGTACTTC.

This clone has just one count. The sample contains more than one DNA sequence encoding this CDR3. The CDR3 bases are TGCGCCAGCAGCTTGCACGGCGGGGGGACAGATACGCAGTATTTT. Translation gives CASSLHGGGTDTQYF. The rearrangement links TRBV5-1 to TRBJ2-3; TRBD2 agrees at 8 bases. Trimming removed 1 base from V and 3 bases from J; junction bases left unmatched: 4. The CDR3 extends over 15 amino acids. CDR1 is SGHRS, CDR2 YFSETQ, per germline.

DNA of the CDR3: TGTGCCAGCAGCTTGGACAGGGGTGTTGAAAAACTGTTTTTT. Translation: CASSLDRGVEKLFF. V and J are TRBV5-8 and TRBJ1-4, with 7 bases identical to TRBD1. CDR1 SGHTS and CDR2 YDEGEE come from the germline V gene. CDR3 length equals 14 residues. Trimming removed 0 bases from V and 7 bases from J; junction bases left unmatched: 3.

The chain employs TRBV3-1 (or the pseudogene TRBV3-2) and TRBJ2-7; TRBD1 matches 7 bases. With V trimmed by 4 bases and J by 1 base, 7 bases remained unmatched. The CDR3 covers 15 residues. Germline lookup yields CDR1 LGHDT and CDR2 YNNKEL (reference sequence). CDR3 in DNA: TGTGCCAGCAGCCTATGGACAGGTTTGTCCTACGAGCAGTACTTC. Translation: CASSLWTGLSYEQYF.

J is TRBJ1-6 and V is TRBV5-4; D possibly corresponds to TRBD1 (5 bases). V dropped 3 bases and J dropped 7 bases, with 5 bases sitting between them. The CDR3 runs to 12 residues. From germline, CDR1 is SGHNT and CDR2 YYREEE (reference sequence). CDR3 sequence reads: CASSWGNSPLHF. The CDR3 DNA reads TGTGCCAGCAGCTGGGGGAATTCACCCCTCCACTTT. Combining the CDR3 with reference TRBV5-4 and TRBJ1-6 gives the whole variable domain ETGVTQSPTHLIKTRGQQVTLRCSSQSGHNTVSWYQQALGQGPQFIFQYYREEENGRGNFPPRFSGLQFPNYSSELNVNALELDDSALYLCASSWGNSPLHFGNGTRLTVT.

CDR3 loop: CASSPWTLPSAEAFF. CDR3 in DNA: TGTGCCAGTAGTCCCTGGACATTACCTAGCGCTGAAGCTTTCTTT. V gene TRBV19 combines with J gene TRBJ1-1, with D maybe TRBD1 (5 bases). There are 15 residues in the CDR3. CDR1 and CDR2 (germline): LNHDA, SQIVND (reference sequence). Trimming left V 5 bases short and J 6 bases short, with 19 bases between. The whole variable domain, remainder taken from reference TRBV19 and TRBJ1-1, is DGGITQSPKYLFRKEGQNVTLSCEQNLNHDAMYWYRQDPGQGLRLIYYSQIVNDFQKGDIAEGYSVSREKKESFPLTVTSAQKNPTAFYLCASSPWTLPSAEAFFGQGTRLTVV.

The gene calls are TRBV11-2 and TRBJ1-6; no reliable D call. CDR3 length equals 16 residues. V lost 4 bases to trimming and J lost 0 bases, with 10 bases between them. In germline, CDR1 is SGHAT, CDR2 FQNNGV. This CDR3 is CASSSPRGSYNSPLHF. CDR3 sequence (DNA): TGTGCCAGCAGCTCGCCCCGGGGCTCCTATAATTCACCCCTCCACTTT.